The 28 T cell receptor beta chains presented below share a single source sample, sequenced in a study of chemoradiotherapy in HPV16-positive cancers. The method was immunoSEQ multiplex PCR; TCRdb's version includes in-frame clones alone and lacks a portion of them. The sample yields about 6,200 clones, 65% to 90% seen once. The input for sequencing was tumor tissue, taken from a patient who underwent chemoradiotherapy. The receptors were gathered from a human donor with HPV-associated anogenital cancer.

The J gene is TRBJ1-2, the V gene TRBV4-1; 8 positions match TRBD1. The V gene's germline CDR1 is MGHRA and CDR2 YSYEKL. This CDR3 spans 16 amino acids. The trim removed 0 bases at V and 7 bases at J, leaving 10 bases unmatched. CDR3 nucleotide sequence: TGCGCCAGCAGCCAAGAAACCGGGACAGGAATCCTTGGCTACACCTTC. The encoded protein is CASSQETGTGILGYTF.

The chain links TRBV13 to TRBJ1-2, with D possibly TRBD1 on 5 matching bases. Germline CDR1 reads PRHDT; CDR2 reads FYEKMQ (reference sequence). V was clipped by 5 bases and J by 0 bases, with 13 bases between them. This CDR3 comprises 15 residues. CDR3 protein: CASSRIKTANYGYTF. CDR3 DNA: TGTGCCAGCAGCCGAATAAAGACAGCTAACTATGGCTACACCTTC.

This clone appeared once. J is TRBJ1-5 and V is TRBV6-1, with D perhaps TRBD1 (6 bases). Trimming stripped 0 bases from V and 5 bases from J, with 14 bases between. The CDR3 length is 16 residues. The V gene's germline CDR1 is MNHNS and CDR2 SASEGT. The DNA of the CDR3 is TGTGCCAGCAGTGAAGCGCTCGGACAGACATATCAGCCCCAGCATTTT. Translation gives CASSEALGQTYQPQHF.

The V call is TRBV29-1, the J call TRBJ2-1, with a weak D call TRBD2 (7 bases). Per germline, CDR1 SQVTM and CDR2 ANQGSEA. Trimming took off 3 bases at V and 2 bases at J, with 11 bases between the two ends. There are 14 residues in the CDR3. CDR3 protein: CSVDNGGPYNEQFF. The CDR3 nucleotides read TGCAGCGTTGATAACGGGGGGCCCTACAATGAGCAGTTCTTC.

V and J are TRBV10-3 and TRBJ2-3, with 12 bases lining up with TRBD1. Germline V gene lookup returns CDR1 ENHRY and CDR2 SYGVKD. The trim removed 2 bases at V and 5 bases at J, leaving 5 bases unmatched. The CDR3 runs 16 residues. CDR3 coding DNA: TGTGCCATCAGTGAGGGGACAGGGGGCGTGAAAGATACGCAGTATTTT. Translated: CAISEGTGGVKDTQYF.

Concerning this clone itself: The conserved final phenylalanine or tryptophan is absent from the CDR3, which likely points to a read error. The DNA is omitted, as the CDR3 cannot be located on it reliably, and the CDR3 follows TCRdb's listing. The CDR3 loop is CARSPGASTI. The chain is built from TRBV5-3 and TRBJ2-7; the table assigns TRBD1, which was not confirmed against the DNA. TRBV5-3 is sorted into the ORF group, with uncertain function. The CDR3 extends over 10 residues, inclusive of both ends.

The V call is TRBV7-3, the J call TRBJ2-3, with D unclear. Trimming pared 5 bases from V and 6 bases from J, leaving 18 bases between. This CDR3 is built from 15 residues. Germline values: CDR1 SGHTA, CDR2 FQGTGA. The CDR3 nucleotides are TGTGCCAGCAGCCACCCTCGACGGCCCGTGGATACGCAGTATTTT. It specifies CASSHPRRPVDTQYF.

V gene TRBV30 combines with J gene TRBJ1-5, with D maybe TRBD1 (6 bases). V lost 2 bases and J 5 bases, leaving 10 bases between the germline ends. The CDR3 is 13 amino acids. Germline loops: CDR1 GTSNPN, CDR2 SVGIG (reference sequence). CDR3 nucleotide sequence: TGTGCCTGGAGTCGGCAGGGGTATCAGCCCCAGCATTTT. Protein: CAWSRQGYQPQHF.

The chain has TRBV2 and TRBJ1-1; D gene uncertain. The length of the CDR3 is 14 residues. Germline V CDR1 and CDR2: SNHLY, FYNNEI. V lost 8 bases and J lost 1, with 14 bases in between. The CDR3 region is CASSSRWGNTEAFF. In DNA form, the CDR3 reads TGTGCCAGCTCTAGTCGGTGGGGGAACACTGAAGCTTTCTTT. Looking up the rest from reference TRBV2 and TRBJ1-1 gives the full variable domain: EPEVTQTPSHQVTQMGQEVILRCVPISNHLYFYWYRQILGQKVEFLVSFYNNEISEKSEIFDDQFSVERPDGSNFTLKIRSTKLEDSAMYFCASSSRWGNTEAFFGQGTRLTVV.

The sample holds one count of this clone. V gene TRBV5-6 combines with J gene TRBJ2-2, with TRBD1 matching 10 bases. Germline V lookup: CDR1 SGHDT, CDR2 YYEEEE. The V and J ends lost 4 bases and 3 bases, in that order; junction bases with no gene match: 3. This CDR3 has 15 residues. Here the CDR3 reads CASSGGTGDTGELFF. The CDR3 DNA reads as TGTGCCAGCAGCGGCGGGACAGGGGACACCGGGGAGCTGTTTTTT.

This sequence joins TRBV18 and TRBJ1-5; 9 bases map to TRBD1. The ends lost 2 bases at V and 1 base at J; junction bases unmatched: 6. The CDR3 is 17 residues long. Germline CDR1 is KGHSH and CDR2 is LQKENI. CDR3 sequence (DNA): TGTGCCAGCTCACCAAACACAGGGGGCAAGAGCAATCAGCCCCAGCATTTT. Translation gives CASSPNTGGKSNQPQHF. The entire variable domain, with the rest obtained from reference TRBV18 and TRBJ1-5, is as follows: NAGVMQNPRHLVRRRGQEARLRCSPMKGHSHVYWYRQLPEEGLKFMVYLQKENIIDESGMPKERFSAEFPKEGPSILRIQQVVRGDSAAYFCASSPNTGGKSNQPQHFGDGTRLSIL.

CDR3 sequence reads: CASSGWAGGAVETQYF. The DNA for the CDR3 is TGTGCCAGCAGCGGGTGGGCAGGGGGCGCGGTGGAGACCCAGTACTTC. This chain uses TRBV9 with TRBJ2-5; 8 nucleotides align to TRBD1. The CDR3 spans 16 residues. Germline CDR1 SGDLS, CDR2 YYNGEE. V lost 3 bases and J lost 5; bases outside the gene matches: 12. The variable domain in full, completed from reference TRBV9 and TRBJ2-5, reads DSGVTQTPKHLITATGQRVTLRCSPRSGDLSVYWYQQSLDQGLQFLIQYYNGEERAKGNILERFSAQQFPDLHSELNLSSLELGDSALYFCASSGWAGGAVETQYFGPGTRLLVL.

The chain employs TRBV5-1 and TRBJ1-2; 10 bases agree with TRBD1. The J segment lost 7 bases and the V segment lost 5 bases, leaving 14 bases of the junction unmatched. The CDR3 contains 16 residues. CDR1 and CDR2 (germline): SGHRS, YFSETQ. The CDR3 DNA reads TGCGCCAGCAGGGCCCCGGGACAGGGGCCCTCCCGTGGCTACACCTTC. Its protein product is CASRAPGQGPSRGYTF.

The rearrangement links TRBV5-1 to TRBJ2-1; the D gene is possibly TRBD2 (6 bases). The germline gives CDR1 SGHRS, CDR2 YFSETQ. The CDR3 covers 15 residues. V shed 1 base and J shed 1 base, with 9 bases lying between them. CDR3 bases: TGCGCCAGCAGCTTGTCGGGAGAATCCTACAATGAGCAGTTCTTC. Translated, it gives CASSLSGESYNEQFF.

The gene calls are TRBV7-3 and TRBJ1-1; D gene uncertain. V was trimmed by 2 bases and J by 8 bases, leaving 9 bases between them. The length of the CDR3 is 12 residues. The germline CDR1 and CDR2 sequences are SGHTA and FQGTGA. CDR3 sequence reads: CASSLGNQEAFF. DNA of the CDR3: TGTGCCAGCAGCTTAGGGAACCAAGAAGCTTTCTTT. The whole variable domain, filled in from reference TRBV7-3 and TRBJ1-1, reads GAGVSQTPSNKVTEKGKYVELRCDPISGHTALYWYRQSLGQGPEFLIYFQGTGAADDSGLPNDRFFAVRPEGSVSTLKIQRTERGDSAVYLCASSLGNQEAFFGQGTRLTVV.

The chain couples TRBV6-1 to TRBJ2-1; tentative D call: TRBD1 (5 bases). The CDR3 has 14 residues. Deletions cut 3 bases from V and 6 bases from J, with 12 bases between. Germline-derived CDR1 and CDR2 are MNHNS and SASEGT. The CDR3 DNA sequence: TGTGCCAGCAGTGAGCAGGGATCGGGCAATGAGCAGTTCTTC. Translated: CASSEQGSGNEQFF.

This chain uses TRBV7-3 with TRBJ2-2; D is unresolved. Trimming took off 3 bases at V and 1 base at J, with 6 bases between the two ends. The CDR3 is made up of 14 amino acids. CDR1 and CDR2 (germline): SGHTA, FQGTGA. CDR3 in amino acids: CASSLAQNTGELFF. In DNA, the CDR3 is TGTGCCAGCAGCTTGGCACAGAACACCGGGGAGCTGTTTTTT. The whole variable domain, remainder taken from reference TRBV7-3 and TRBJ2-2, is GAGVSQTPSNKVTEKGKYVELRCDPISGHTALYWYRQSLGQGPEFLIYFQGTGAADDSGLPNDRFFAVRPEGSVSTLKIQRTERGDSAVYLCASSLAQNTGELFFGEGSRLTVL.

The rearrangement joins TRBV30 to TRBJ1-5, with D unclear. Germline assignment: CDR1 GTSNPN and CDR2 SVGIG (reference sequence). Trimming took off 1 base at V and 0 bases at J, with 4 bases between the two ends. CDR3 length: 13 residues. This CDR3 reads CAWSADSNQPQHF. The CDR3 bases are TGTGCCTGGAGTGCTGATAGCAATCAGCCCCAGCATTTT.

The V and J genes are TRBV4-1 and TRBJ1-1; D gene ambiguous. With 2 bases removed from V and 3 bases from J, the gap between germline ends came to 13 bases. This CDR3 has 15 residues. Per germline, CDR1 MGHRA and CDR2 YSYEKL. The CDR3 sequence: CASSQFISGDTEAFF. The CDR3 coding sequence is TGCGCCAGCAGCCAATTTATATCCGGGGACACTGAAGCTTTCTTT.

The chain recombines TRBV27 with TRBJ2-3; weak D call: TRBD2 (5 bases). The V end was cut by 5 bases, the J end by 7 bases, with 10 bases between. Per the germline V gene, CDR1 is MNHEY and CDR2 is SMNVEV (reference sequence). The CDR3 is 12 amino acids. The CDR3 region has the DNA TGTGCCAGCAGTGGCGAGGGTTATACGCAGTATTTT. As protein: CASSGEGYTQYF.

This clone came up a few times. The genes are TRBV19 and TRBJ1-6; D is possibly TRBD1 (6 bases). CDR1 LNHDA and CDR2 SQIVND come from the germline V gene (reference sequence). The ends were cut back, 7 bases at V and 9 bases at J, with 19 bases in the middle. This CDR3 is built from 15 residues. This chain's CDR3 is CASTPAGGRGSPLHF. The CDR3 DNA reads TGTGCCAGTACCCCGGCCGGGGGGCGGGGTTCACCCCTCCACTTT.

The chain carries TRBV7-9 and TRBJ2-7; TRBD1 matches 11 bases. CDR1 and CDR2 from the germline V gene are SEHNR and FQNEAQ (reference sequence). With 11 bases clipped from V and 2 bases from J, the junction kept 5 bases outside the gene matches. The CDR3 sequence is 13 residues long. CDR3 sequence (DNA): TGTGCCGTAGAGGGACAGGGGGCCTACGAGCAGTACTTC. Amino acid sequence: CAVEGQGAYEQYF.

The chain combines TRBV30 with TRBJ1-4, with unresolved D. This CDR3 is 15 amino acids long. V lost 2 bases and J 7 bases, leaving 17 bases between the germline ends. Germline CDR1 reads GTSNPN; CDR2 reads SVGIG (reference sequence). In nucleotides, the CDR3 is TGTGCCTGGAGTCCCCAGGCCACTGAAGTTGAAAAACTGTTTTTT. Translation: CAWSPQATEVEKLFF.

The CDR3 sequence is CASSEVAGGPADTQYF. CDR3 in DNA: TGCGCCAGCAGTGAAGTGGCGGGAGGGCCCGCAGATACGCAGTATTTT. The gene calls are TRBV10-1 and TRBJ2-3, with 9 bases lining up with TRBD2. This CDR3 is 16 amino acids long. Germline-derived CDR1 and CDR2 are WNHNN and SYGVQD (reference sequence). J was trimmed by 4 bases and V by 3 bases; bases with no gene match: 8.

The genes are TRBV5-1 and TRBJ1-4, with TRBD1 matching 7 bases. With V trimmed by 8 bases and J by 3 bases, 4 bases remained unmatched. Germline CDR1 SGHRS, CDR2 YFSETQ. The CDR3 runs to 13 residues. The CDR3 DNA is TGCGCCAGTAAGACAGGGCCTAATGAAAAACTGTTTTTT. It yields the protein CASKTGPNEKLFF.

This clone was recorded a few times. The chain recombines TRBV7-9 with TRBJ1-2, with 8 bases lining up with TRBD1. V lost 4 bases and J lost 7; bases outside the gene matches: 5. From germline, CDR1 is SEHNR and CDR2 FQNEAQ (reference sequence). CDR3 size: 13 residues. CDR3 sequence (DNA): TGTGCCAGCAGCTCGGACAGGGTAGGTGGCTACACCTTC. It specifies CASSSDRVGGYTF.

The V and J genes are TRBV4-2 and TRBJ1-2; perhaps TRBD1 as D (6 bases). V dropped 1 base and J dropped 4 bases, with 16 bases sitting between them. Germline loops: CDR1 LGHNA, CDR2 YNFKEQ. CDR3 length: 16 amino acids. The CDR3 sequence is CASSQGGRGEVYGYTF. In DNA, the CDR3 is TGTGCCAGCAGCCAAGGGGGGCGTGGGGAAGTCTATGGCTACACCTTC.

The chain combines TRBV5-1 with TRBJ2-1, with D unclear. The CDR3 extends over 15 amino acids. The V gene lost 4 bases and the J gene lost 0 bases, with 11 bases spanning the gap. In germline, CDR1 is SGHRS, CDR2 YFSETQ. Written as DNA, the CDR3 is TGCGCCAGCAGCCACTCAGCGAGCTCCTACAATGAGCAGTTCTTC. Translated, it gives CASSHSASSYNEQFF. Combining the CDR3 with reference TRBV5-1 and TRBJ2-1 gives the whole variable domain KAGVTQTPRYLIKTRGQQVTLSCSPISGHRSVSWYQQTPGQGLQFLFEYFSETQRNKGNFPGRFSGRQFSNSRSEMNVSTLELGDSALYLCASSHSASSYNEQFFGPGTRLTVL.